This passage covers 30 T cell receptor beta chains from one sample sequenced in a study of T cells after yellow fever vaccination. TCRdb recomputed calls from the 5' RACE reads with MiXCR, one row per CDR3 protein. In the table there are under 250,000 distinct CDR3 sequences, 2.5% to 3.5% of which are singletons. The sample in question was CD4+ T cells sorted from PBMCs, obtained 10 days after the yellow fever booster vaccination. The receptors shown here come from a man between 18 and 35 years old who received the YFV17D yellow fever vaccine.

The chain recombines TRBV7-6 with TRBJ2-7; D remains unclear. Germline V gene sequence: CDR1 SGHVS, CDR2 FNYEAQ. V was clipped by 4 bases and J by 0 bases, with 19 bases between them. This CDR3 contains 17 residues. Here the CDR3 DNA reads TGTGCCAGCAGCTCCCCCCTTTTTTGGGTTCCCTCCTACGAGCAGTACGTC. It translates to CASSSPLFWVPSYEQYV.

The CDR3, as DNA: TGCGCCAGCAGTACCGGTACAACGAACACCGGGGAGCTGTTTTTT. This codes for CASSTGTTNTGELFF. This rearrangement joins TRBV5-1 to TRBJ2-2; unclear D gene. CDR1 and CDR2 (germline): SGHRS, YFSETQ. The V end lost 5 bases, the J end lost 0 bases, and 11 bases lay between the germline ends. This CDR3 comprises 15 residues.

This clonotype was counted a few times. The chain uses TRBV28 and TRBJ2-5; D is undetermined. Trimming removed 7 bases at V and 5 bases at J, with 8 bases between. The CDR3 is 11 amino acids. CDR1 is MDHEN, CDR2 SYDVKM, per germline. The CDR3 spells CASIGRETQYF. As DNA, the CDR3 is TGTGCCAGCATAGGCCGGGAGACCCAGTACTTC. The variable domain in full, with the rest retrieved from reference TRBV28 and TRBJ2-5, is DVKVTQSSRYLVKRTGEKVFLECVQDMDHENMFWYRQDPGLGLRLIYFSYDVKMKEKGDIPEGYSVSREKKERFSLILESASTNQTSMYLCASIGRETQYFGPGTRLLVL.

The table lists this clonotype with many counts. CDR3 nucleotides: TGTGCCAGCTCACCACCGGGACAGAACACTGAAGCTTTCTTT. This translates into CASSPPGQNTEAFF. The V call is TRBV18, the J call TRBJ1-1; D perhaps matches TRBD1 (6 bases). Trimming took off 0 bases at V and 1 base at J, with 6 bases between the two ends. The CDR3 is 14 amino acids. CDR1 and CDR2 (germline): KGHSH, LQKENI.

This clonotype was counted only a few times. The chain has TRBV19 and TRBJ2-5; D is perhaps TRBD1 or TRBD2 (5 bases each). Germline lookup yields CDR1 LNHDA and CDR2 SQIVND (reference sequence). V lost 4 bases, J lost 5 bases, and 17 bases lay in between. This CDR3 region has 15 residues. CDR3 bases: TGTGCCAGTAGTACACATAAGGGGAGTTTGGAGACCCAGTACTTC. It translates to CASSTHKGSLETQYF.

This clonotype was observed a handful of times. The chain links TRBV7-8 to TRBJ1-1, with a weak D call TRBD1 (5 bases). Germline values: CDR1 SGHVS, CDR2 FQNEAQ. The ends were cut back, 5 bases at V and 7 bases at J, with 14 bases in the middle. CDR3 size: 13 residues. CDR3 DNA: TGTGCCAGCAGCCAACTCCGGGGGGGTGAAGCTTTCTTT. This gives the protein CASSQLRGGEAFF.

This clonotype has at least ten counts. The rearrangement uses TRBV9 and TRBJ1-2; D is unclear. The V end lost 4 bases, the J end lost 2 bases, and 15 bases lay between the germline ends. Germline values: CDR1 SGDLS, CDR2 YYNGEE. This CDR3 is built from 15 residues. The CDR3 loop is CASSPQEGRNYGYTF. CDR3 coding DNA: TGTGCCAGCAGCCCCCAGGAGGGCAGGAACTATGGCTACACCTTC.

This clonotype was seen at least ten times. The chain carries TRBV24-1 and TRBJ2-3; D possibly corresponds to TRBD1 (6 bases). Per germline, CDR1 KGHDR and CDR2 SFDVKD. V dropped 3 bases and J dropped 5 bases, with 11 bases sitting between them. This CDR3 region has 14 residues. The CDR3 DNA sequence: TGTGCCACCAGTGATGCCCGGACAGTAGATACGCAGTATTTT. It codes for CATSDARTVDTQYF.

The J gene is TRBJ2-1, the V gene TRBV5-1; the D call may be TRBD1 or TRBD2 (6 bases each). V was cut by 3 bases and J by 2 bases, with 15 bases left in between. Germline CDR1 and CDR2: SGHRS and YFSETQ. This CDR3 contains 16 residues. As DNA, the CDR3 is TGCGCCAGCAGCTCCTCGACAGGCGGGACCTACAATGAGCAGTTCTTC. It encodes CASSSSTGGTYNEQFF. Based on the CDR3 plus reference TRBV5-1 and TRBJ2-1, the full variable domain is KAGVTQTPRYLIKTRGQQVTLSCSPISGHRSVSWYQQTPGQGLQFLFEYFSETQRNKGNFPGRFSGRQFSNSRSEMNVSTLELGDSALYLCASSSSTGGTYNEQFFGPGTRLTVL.

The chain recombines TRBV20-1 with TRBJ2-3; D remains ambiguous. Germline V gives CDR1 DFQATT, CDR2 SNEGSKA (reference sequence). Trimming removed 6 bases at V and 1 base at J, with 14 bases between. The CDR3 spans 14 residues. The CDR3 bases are TGCAGTGCCCCCACCGACGTGGGCACAGATACGCAGTATTTT. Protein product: CSAPTDVGTDTQYF.

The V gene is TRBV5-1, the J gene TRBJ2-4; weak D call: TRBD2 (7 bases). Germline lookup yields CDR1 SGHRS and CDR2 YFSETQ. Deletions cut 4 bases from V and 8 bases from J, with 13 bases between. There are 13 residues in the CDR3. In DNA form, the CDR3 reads TGCGCCAGCAGCCACGGGGGGCCAGACATTCAGTACTTC. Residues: CASSHGGPDIQYF.

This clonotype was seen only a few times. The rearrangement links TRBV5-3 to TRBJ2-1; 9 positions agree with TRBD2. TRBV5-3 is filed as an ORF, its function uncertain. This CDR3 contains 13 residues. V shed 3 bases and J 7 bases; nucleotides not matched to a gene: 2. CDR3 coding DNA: TGTGCCAGAAGCTGCGGGGGGGCGAATGAGCAGTTCTTC. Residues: CARSCGGANEQFF.

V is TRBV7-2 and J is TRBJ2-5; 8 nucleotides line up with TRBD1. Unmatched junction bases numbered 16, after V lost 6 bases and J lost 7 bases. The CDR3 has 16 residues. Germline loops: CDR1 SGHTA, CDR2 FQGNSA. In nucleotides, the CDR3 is TGTGCCAGCAGGATACCCGGGGCAGGGGGCGCGGGGACCCAGTACTTC. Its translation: CASRIPGAGGAGTQYF.

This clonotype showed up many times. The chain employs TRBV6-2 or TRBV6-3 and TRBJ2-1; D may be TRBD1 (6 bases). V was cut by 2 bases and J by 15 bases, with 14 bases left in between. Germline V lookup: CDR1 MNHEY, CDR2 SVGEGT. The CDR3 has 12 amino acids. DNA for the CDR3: TGTGCCAGCAGTTACGGGGGCTGGATTGTGTTCTTC. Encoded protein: CASSYGGWIVFF.

CDR3 protein: CASTSRETYNSPLHF. CDR3 nucleotide sequence: TGTGCCAGCACCTCCAGGGAGACTTATAATTCACCCCTCCACTTT. The chain recombines TRBV2 with TRBJ1-6, with D possibly matching TRBD1 (5 bases). The germline V and J ends were trimmed by 7 bases and 4 bases, with 14 bases remaining between them. CDR3 length equals 15 residues. Germline V gene sequence: CDR1 SNHLY, CDR2 FYNNEI.

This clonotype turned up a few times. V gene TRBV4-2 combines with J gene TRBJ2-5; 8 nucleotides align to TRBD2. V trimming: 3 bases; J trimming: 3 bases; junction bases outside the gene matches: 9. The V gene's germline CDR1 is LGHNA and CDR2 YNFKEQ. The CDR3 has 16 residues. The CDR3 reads CASSQDRAGVKETQYF. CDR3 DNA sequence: TGTGCCAGCAGCCAGGATCGAGCGGGGGTCAAAGAGACCCAGTACTTC.

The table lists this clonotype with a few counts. CDR3 in DNA: TGTGCCAGCACCCGGGACAGGGCGAACACTGAAGCTTTCTTT. Translating gives CASTRDRANTEAFF. The chain is built from TRBV9 and TRBJ1-1; 9 bases fit TRBD1. The CDR3 covers 14 residues. From germline, CDR1 is SGDLS and CDR2 YYNGEE. V dropped 6 bases and J dropped 1; count of bases not matched to a gene: 4.

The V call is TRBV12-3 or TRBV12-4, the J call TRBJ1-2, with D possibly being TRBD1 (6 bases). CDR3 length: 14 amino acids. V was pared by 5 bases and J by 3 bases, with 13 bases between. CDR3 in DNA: TGTGCCAGCAGTGGGGGCCTCGACGACTATGGCTACACCTTC. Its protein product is CASSGGLDDYGYTF.

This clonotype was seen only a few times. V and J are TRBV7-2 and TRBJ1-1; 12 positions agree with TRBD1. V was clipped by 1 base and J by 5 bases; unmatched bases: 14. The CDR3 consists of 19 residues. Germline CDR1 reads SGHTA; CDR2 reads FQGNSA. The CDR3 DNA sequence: TGTGCCAGCAGCTTAGTTGATCTCCGGGACAGGGGGCGAAGAACTGAAGCTTTCTTT. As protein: CASSLVDLRDRGRRTEAFF.

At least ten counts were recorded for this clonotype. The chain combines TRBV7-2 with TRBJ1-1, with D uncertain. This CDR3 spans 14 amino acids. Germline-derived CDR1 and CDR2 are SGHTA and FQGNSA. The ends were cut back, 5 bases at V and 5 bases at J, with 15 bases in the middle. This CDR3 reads CASSPRPSWTEAFF. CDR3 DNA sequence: TGTGCCAGCAGCCCCCGCCCTTCTTGGACTGAAGCTTTCTTT.

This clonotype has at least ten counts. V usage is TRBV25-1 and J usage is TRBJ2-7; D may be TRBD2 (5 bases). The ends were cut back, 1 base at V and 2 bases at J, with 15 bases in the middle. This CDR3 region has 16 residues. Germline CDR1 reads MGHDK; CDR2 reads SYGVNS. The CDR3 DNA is TGTGCCAGCAGTGAATCATTATCGGACTCCGCCTACGAGCAGTACTTC. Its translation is CASSESLSDSAYEQYF.

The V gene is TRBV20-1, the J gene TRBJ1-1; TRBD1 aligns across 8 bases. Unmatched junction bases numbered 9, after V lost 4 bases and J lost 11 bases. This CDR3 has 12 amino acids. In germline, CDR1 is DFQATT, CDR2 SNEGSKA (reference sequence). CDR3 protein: CSAKRTGRMAFF. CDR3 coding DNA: TGCAGTGCTAAGCGGACAGGGAGGATGGCTTTCTTT.

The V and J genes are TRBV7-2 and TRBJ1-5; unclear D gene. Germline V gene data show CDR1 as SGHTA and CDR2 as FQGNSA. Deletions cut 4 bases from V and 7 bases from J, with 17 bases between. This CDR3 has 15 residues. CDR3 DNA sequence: TGTGCCAGCAGCTCGCAATACTCCGCCGGACAGCCCCAGCATTTT. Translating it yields CASSSQYSAGQPQHF.

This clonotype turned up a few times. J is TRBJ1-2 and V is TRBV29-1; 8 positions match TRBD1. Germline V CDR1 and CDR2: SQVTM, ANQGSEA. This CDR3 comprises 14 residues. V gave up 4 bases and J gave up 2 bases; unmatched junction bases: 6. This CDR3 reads CSVGGQEVNYGYTF. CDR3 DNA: TGCAGCGTTGGGGGACAGGAGGTAAACTATGGCTACACCTTC.

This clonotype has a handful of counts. The CDR3 is CATSREGVGSYEQYF. The CDR3 bases are TGTGCCACCAGCAGAGAAGGGGTCGGCTCCTACGAGCAGTACTTC. The V and J genes are TRBV15 and TRBJ2-7, with D possibly TRBD1 on 5 matching bases. The CDR3 consists of 15 residues. V dropped 0 bases and J dropped 0 bases, with 9 bases sitting between them. Looked up from germline, CDR1 is LNHNV and CDR2 is YYDKDF (reference sequence).

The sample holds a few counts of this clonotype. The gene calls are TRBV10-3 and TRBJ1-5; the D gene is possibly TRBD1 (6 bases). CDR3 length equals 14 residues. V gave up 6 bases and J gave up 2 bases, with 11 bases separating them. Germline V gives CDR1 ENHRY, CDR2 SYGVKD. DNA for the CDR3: TGTGCCATCAGCGGGGCAGGGGGCAATCAGCCCCAGCATTTT. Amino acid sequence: CAISGAGGNQPQHF.

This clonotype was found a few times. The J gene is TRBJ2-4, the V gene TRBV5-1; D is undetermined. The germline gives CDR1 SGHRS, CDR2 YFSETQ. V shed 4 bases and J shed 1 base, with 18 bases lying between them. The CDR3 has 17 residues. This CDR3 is CASSRFTRVSAKNIQYF. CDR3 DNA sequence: TGCGCCAGCAGCCGATTTACAAGGGTTTCGGCCAAAAACATTCAGTACTTC.

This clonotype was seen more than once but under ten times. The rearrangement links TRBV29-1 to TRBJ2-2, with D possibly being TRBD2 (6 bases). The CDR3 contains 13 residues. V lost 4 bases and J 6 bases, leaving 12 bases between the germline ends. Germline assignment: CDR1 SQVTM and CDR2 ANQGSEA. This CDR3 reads CSVGVTGAGELFF. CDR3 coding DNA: TGCAGCGTTGGGGTAACGGGGGCCGGGGAGCTGTTTTTT.

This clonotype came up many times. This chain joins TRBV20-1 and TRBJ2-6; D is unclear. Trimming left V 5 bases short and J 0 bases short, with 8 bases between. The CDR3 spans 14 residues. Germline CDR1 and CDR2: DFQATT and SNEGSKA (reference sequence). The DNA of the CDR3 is TGCAGTGCTCCAATGAGCTCTGGGGCCAACGTCCTGACTTTC. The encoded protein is CSAPMSSGANVLTF.

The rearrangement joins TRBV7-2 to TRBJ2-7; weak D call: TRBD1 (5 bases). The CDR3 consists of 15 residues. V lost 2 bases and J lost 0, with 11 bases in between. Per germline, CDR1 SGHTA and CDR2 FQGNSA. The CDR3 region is CASSLLGASSYEQYV. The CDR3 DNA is TGTGCCAGCAGCTTACTAGGGGCAAGCTCCTACGAGCAGTACGTC.